This T cell receptor (beta chain) came from a study of OX40 agonist ivuxolimab in advanced cancers. For the study at large: A male proportion of around 86% was recorded, with mean age about 54 years and range roughly 23 to 90. Partial responses were seen in three patients, one with hepatocellular carcinoma and two with cutaneous melanoma.

Excluded were patients having autoimmune disease history or systemic immunosuppression. Generated by immunoSEQ multiplex PCR, the TCRdb table keeps only in-frame clones and is missing some. The sample has about 70,000 clones; roughly 80% are singletons. Sequences were derived from CD4+ or CD8+ T cells sorted from blood, sampled in a trial of the OX40 agonist ivuxolimab. The TCR sequence derives from an adult with an advanced solid tumor such as melanoma, head and neck, liver or kidney cancer.

CDR3 DNA sequence: TGTGCCACCAGCGTACGGACAGGGTCTTACAATGAGCAGTTCTTC. Translating gives CATSVRTGSYNEQFF. The chain carries TRBV15 and TRBJ2-1, with 8 bases that match TRBD1. Germline CDR1 and CDR2: LNHNV and YYDKDF (reference sequence). Trimming at V came to 5 bases and at J to 4 bases, leaving 7 bases not matched to a gene. The length of the CDR3 is 15 residues.